This T cell receptor beta chain was captured in a study of blood T cell repertoires in COVID-19. Method: immunoSEQ multiplex PCR; TCRdb's copy keeps in-frame clones and lacks some. The sample has tens of thousands of clones, about four fifths seen once. The CDR3 extends over 16 amino acids. Germline CDR1 and CDR2: LGHNA and YNFKEQ. V was pared by 0 bases and J by 8 bases, with 18 bases between. The TCR sequence derives from a woman aged 55-70 years with acute or convalescent COVID-19. Sample: peripheral blood. The chain has TRBV4-2 and TRBJ2-3; D may be TRBD2 (6 bases). The CDR3 coding sequence is TGTGCCAGCAGCCAAGATATTAGCGGCCTCCTAGGTACGCAGTATTTT. This gives the protein CASSQDISGLLGTQYF.